This TCR beta chain derives from a study of multiple sclerosis patients with progressive multifocal leukoencephalopathy (dated 2019 in TCRdb). Context from the whole study: Peripheral T and B cells were examined in MS patients who went on to develop PML (4 under natalizumab, 1 after alemtuzumab) as well as in treated patients who did not. The study aimed to detect JC virus-specific or public T-cell expansions arising at the time of PML onset. Two natalizumab-treated patients who later developed PML were followed longitudinally from before therapy through 6 and 12 months to PML onset.

Turning to this clone: No cognate antigen has been identified for it. Per-nucleotide qualities are absent, and no much larger clonotype sits a single base away.

The CDR3 numbers 18 residues from cysteine through phenylalanine. Only CDR3 DNA remains: 54 bases, in frame from the first base. Here V drops 0 bases and J drops 5 bases, and the junction holds 11 bases not matched to any gene. The germline V gene encodes CDR1 MNHNS and CDR2 SASEGT. The immunoSEQ two-step multiplex PCR at survey-level depth was used to amplify TRB CDR3 regions from genomic DNA. Each PCR was spiked with synthetic inline TR CDR3 controls spanning all V-J pairings to estimate template counts and remove amplification bias. Reads were processed so that amplification and sequencing bias were reduced, and quantification was performed against synthetic TR CDR3 analogs. The source study handled its data this way. Raw data were processed in ImmunoSEQ Analyzer, removing out-of-frame sequences and CDR3s with stop codons, and genes were named by IMGT nomenclature. Normalized Shannon entropy, defined as 1 minus Pielou's evenness, was used to summarize repertoire diversity. Two TRB sequences were counted as identical only if the two sequences had the same V gene, J gene and CDR3. Public PML clonotypes were defined as CDR3s shared by two or more PML-onset samples but absent from earlier samples, from controls, and from public databases. Positional CDR3 amino acid composition was analyzed in Skylign with the observed count method. TCRdb took this table from immuneACCESS and kept in-frame rearrangements with V and J called. Such tables lack part of the clones; where checked against another copy, unresolved V genes explain under half of the gap, and the rest is unexplained. From that table come the V and J calls and clone size; the DNA was used to work out D and trimming. The sample data list some 28,000 clones, and roughly 85% of these were observed just once. The top ten clonotypes cover around 11% of the sample.

The time point label for this specimen denotes: time of PML onset. The treatment or condition label here, explained by the study, means: on natalizumab therapy at sampling. Diagnosis of PML was based on clinical and MRI findings and confirmed by finding JC virus DNA in cerebrospinal fluid. Among the natalizumab-treated patients, PML showed up after anywhere between about 16 and 60 months of natalizumab therapy. Every listed patient had earlier received interferon beta, and every PML patient was female. Blood samples for T3 were taken at PML onset. Isolation of peripheral blood mononuclear cells was performed by Ficoll-Hypaque density gradient centrifugation. What the research found in general, with its limitations: Most PML patients had lower normalized Shannon entropy, suggesting less diverse TRB repertoires, while values in the natalizumab-treated controls sat near 1. Although TRB clones above 0.5% frequency turned up only in PML patients, the clones expanded at PML onset were already present before and during natalizumab therapy. With only a small, descriptive cohort, it remained unclear whether the findings reflect JC virus infection or general immunocompromise. The analysis covered only peripheral blood, although cerebrospinal fluid or brain lymphocytes might be more informative for natalizumab-associated PML. When PML developed, neither common TRBV or TRBJ gene usage nor preferential TRBV-TRBJ pairings were detected.

The chain links TRBV6-1 with TRBJ2-5, and TRBD2 matches 11 of the central bases. The source was PBMCs, collected from a patient treated with natalizumab. This sequence was found in a woman in her twenties or thirties with progressive multifocal leukoencephalopathy. At the DNA level, the sequence is TGTGCCAGCAGTGAAGCTGGACTAGCGGGTTGGGCGTGGGAGACCCAGTACTTC. Translated, it gives CASSEAGLAGWAWETQYF.